These 6 T cell receptor beta chains were all obtained from the same sample, sequenced in a study of monozygotic twins with inflammatory bowel disease. TCRdb reanalyzed the 5' RACE reads, giving one entry per CDR3 protein sequence and no DNA. Its table lists approximately 160,000 distinct CDR3 sequences. Sequencing input: blood. These receptors were collected from a human donor with ulcerative colitis or Crohn's disease, or a healthy co-twin of an affected twin (not recorded which).

The chain has TRBV30 and TRBJ2-2; TCRdb reports TRBD2, a call that lacks DNA to check it against. The CDR3 is 14 amino acids. Germline loops: CDR1 GTSNPN, CDR2 SVGIG (reference sequence). CDR3 in amino acids: CAWSLLAGSGELFF. Full variable domain (remainder filled in from reference TRBV30 and TRBJ2-2): SQTIHQWPATLVQPVGSPLSLECTVEGTSNPNLYWYRQAAGRGLQLLFYSVGIGQISSEVPQNLSASRPQDRQFILSSKKLLLSDSGFYLCAWSLLAGSGELFFGEGSRLTVL.

The V gene is TRBV5-1, the J gene TRBJ1-6; TCRdb designates TRBD1, a call that cannot be tested without DNA. There are 16 residues in the CDR3. Germline V gene data show CDR1 as SGHRS and CDR2 as YFSETQ. The chain's CDR3 is CASRAGDSSYNSPLHF.

This chain connects TRBV28 to TRBJ2-5. CDR3 length equals 15 residues. Germline CDR1 is MDHEN and CDR2 is SYDVKM. The chain's CDR3 is CASSTGPLIQETQYF.

CDR3 in amino acids: CSVAAIHTEAFF. V and J are TRBV29-1 and TRBJ1-1. Germline V gene data show CDR1 as SQVTM and CDR2 as ANQGSEA. CDR3 size: 12 residues. The full variable domain, in which reference TRBV29-1 and TRBJ1-1 provide the parts outside the CDR3, is SAVISQKPSRDICQRGTSLTIQCQVDSQVTMMFWYRQQPGQSLTLIATANQGSEATYESGFVIDKFPISRPNLTFSTLTVSNMSPEDSSIYLCSVAAIHTEAFFGQGTRLTVV.

The genes are TRBV20-1 and TRBJ1-5. The CDR3 has 13 residues. CDR1 is DFQATT and CDR2 is SNEGSKA in the germline V gene (reference sequence). This CDR3 reads CSASIASNQPQHF.

The chain links TRBV20-1 to TRBJ1-1; TCRdb names TRBD1, which stays unverified in the absence of DNA. The CDR3 length is 17 residues. Germline-derived CDR1 and CDR2 are DFQATT and SNEGSKA (reference sequence). The CDR3 loop is CSAISYYGGEKGTEAFF.